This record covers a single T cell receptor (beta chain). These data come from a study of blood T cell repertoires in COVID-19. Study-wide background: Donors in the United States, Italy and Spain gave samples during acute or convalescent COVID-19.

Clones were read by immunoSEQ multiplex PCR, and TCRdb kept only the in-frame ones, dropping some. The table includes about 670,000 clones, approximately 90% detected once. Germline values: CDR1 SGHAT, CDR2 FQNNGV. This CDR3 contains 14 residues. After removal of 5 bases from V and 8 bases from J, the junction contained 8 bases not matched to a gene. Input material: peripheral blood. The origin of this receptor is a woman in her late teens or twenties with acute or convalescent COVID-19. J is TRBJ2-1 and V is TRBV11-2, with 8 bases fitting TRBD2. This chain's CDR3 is CASSPGGGGDEQFF. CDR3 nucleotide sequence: TGTGCCAGCAGCCCCGGGGGGGGCGGAGATGAGCAGTTCTTC. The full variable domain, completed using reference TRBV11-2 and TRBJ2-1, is EAGVAQSPRYKIIEKRQSVAFWCNPISGHATLYWYQQILGQGPKLLIQFQNNGVVDDSQLPKDRFSAERLKGVDSTLKIQPAKLEDSAVYLCASSPGGGGDEQFFGPGTRLTVL.